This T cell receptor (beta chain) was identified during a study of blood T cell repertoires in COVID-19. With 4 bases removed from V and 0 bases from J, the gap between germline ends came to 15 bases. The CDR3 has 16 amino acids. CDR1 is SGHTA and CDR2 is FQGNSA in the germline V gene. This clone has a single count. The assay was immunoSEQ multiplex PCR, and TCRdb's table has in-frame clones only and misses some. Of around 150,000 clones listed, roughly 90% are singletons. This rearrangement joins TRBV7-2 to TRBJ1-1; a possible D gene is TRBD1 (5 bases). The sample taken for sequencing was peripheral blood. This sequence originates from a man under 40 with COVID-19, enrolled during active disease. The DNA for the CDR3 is TGTGCCAGCAGCTCCCAGGGCCGGGCGGTGAACACTGAAGCTTTCTTT. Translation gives CASSSQGRAVNTEAFF. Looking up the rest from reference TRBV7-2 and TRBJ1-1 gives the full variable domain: GAGVSQSPSNKVTEKGKDVELRCDPISGHTALYWYRQSLGQGLEFLIYFQGNSAPDKSGLPSDRFSAERTGGSVSTLTIQRTQQEDSAVYLCASSSQGRAVNTEAFFGQGTRLTVV.